The 3 T cell receptor beta chains below were found in one sample sequenced in a study of cytomegalovirus exposure and HLA in healthy donors. The table came from immunoSEQ multiplex PCR; TCRdb's copy has only in-frame clones and leaves some out. Of fewer than 200,000 clones listed, about 89% are singletons. The sequencing sample was made of PBMCs. These TCRs come from a man younger than 35 in good health and CMV-seropositive.

This clone occurred a few times. The chain is built from TRBV7-2 and TRBJ2-5; 9 bases map to TRBD1. V gave up 5 bases and J gave up 5 bases; unmatched junction bases: 9. Germline V CDR1 and CDR2: SGHTA, FQGNSA. This CDR3 spans 15 amino acids. CDR3 loop: CASSAGTGRSETQYF. The CDR3 region has the DNA TGTGCCAGCAGCGCCGGGACAGGGAGGTCGGAGACCCAGTACTTC. The entire variable domain, with the rest obtained from reference TRBV7-2 and TRBJ2-5, is as follows: GAGVSQSPSNKVTEKGKDVELRCDPISGHTALYWYRQSLGQGLEFLIYFQGNSAPDKSGLPSDRFSAERTGGSVSTLTIQRTQQEDSAVYLCASSAGTGRSETQYFGPGTRLLVL.

This clone was picked up a small number of times. The V and J genes are TRBV4-2 and TRBJ1-2, with D hard to call. The CDR3 runs to 13 residues. V was clipped by 3 bases and J by 3 bases, with 8 bases between them. The germline gives CDR1 LGHNA, CDR2 YNFKEQ. The DNA of the CDR3 is TGTGCCAGCAGCCAGACACCGCACTATGGCTACACCTTC. Its translation: CASSQTPHYGYTF.

The chain joins TRBV6-5 to TRBJ1-2; 7 bases agree with TRBD1. The germline V gene has CDR1 MNHEY and CDR2 SVGAGI. This CDR3 has 13 residues. V lost 2 bases and J lost 8; bases outside the gene matches: 5. The CDR3 nucleotides are TGTGCCAGCAGTTACCCCACAGGGGAAGGCTACACCTTC. Residues: CASSYPTGEGYTF.